This T cell receptor beta chain was obtained from a study of T-cell reconstitution after alpha-beta-depleted transplantation in children (dated by TCRdb to about 2016). Turning to the overall study: Using TCR repertoire profiling, the study followed T-cell immune reconstitution in a quantitative way in children after TCRalphabeta/CD19-depleted allogeneic hematopoietic cell transplantation. Results and caveats for the whole study, not just this receptor: The apparently early alphabetaT-cell count recovery about two months after transplant was reportedly dependent on only several hundred rapidly expanded clones derived from non-depleted graft cells. Over subsequent months, a decline in hyperexpanded clone frequencies was noted, and after one year, T-cell counts and TCRbeta diversity were mostly ascribed to newly produced T cells. In some patients, the high TCRbeta diversity seen at day 60 was put down to recipient T cells and intrathymic progenitors that had survived conditioning.

This specimen's treatment or condition label, interpreted: allogeneic hematopoietic cell transplantation with graft depleted of TCRalphabeta T cells and CD19 B cells. The children who served as transplant recipients had been given grafts of TCRalphabeta/CD19-depleted allogeneic hematopoietic cells. In the case of this clonotype: Its recognized antigen is unknown. The input lacks base qualities; no much larger clone sits a single base away.

Inclusive of the bounding cysteine and phenylalanine, the CDR3 is 16 residues long. Only the CDR3 DNA stays, 48 bases, in frame from base 1. Trimming removed 1 base from V and 1 base from J; the gene matches leave 4 bases unexplained. Per the germline V gene, LGHNA is the CDR1 and YSLEER is the CDR2. The library came from PCR. Sequencing instrument: Illumina HiSeq 2500. TCR library preparation used molecular barcoding, with unique molecular identifiers applied to normalize quantification of the TCRbeta repertoire. TCRdb itself trimmed the public reads at Q25 with fastp, ran MiXCR and retained productive beta chains. Each CDR3 protein appears once, grouped with its most common genes and DNA. This sample is represented by about 980,000 distinct CDR3 sequences; around 30% of them were singletons. Over 25% of the sample is taken by the ten largest.

The sequence joins TRBV4-3 to TRBJ2-7, and TRBD1 matches 10 of the central bases. The sequencing here drew on PBMCs, mostly from graft donor cells, taken 360 days after TCRalphabeta/CD19-depleted stem cell transplant. The clonotype originates from a boy in the first two years of life who had a stem cell transplant for SCID, so the T cells may come from the graft donor. CDR3 region: CASSQGQGAFSYEQYF. Here is the DNA: TGCGCCAGCAGCCAAGGACAGGGGGCATTTTCCTACGAGCAGTACTTC.